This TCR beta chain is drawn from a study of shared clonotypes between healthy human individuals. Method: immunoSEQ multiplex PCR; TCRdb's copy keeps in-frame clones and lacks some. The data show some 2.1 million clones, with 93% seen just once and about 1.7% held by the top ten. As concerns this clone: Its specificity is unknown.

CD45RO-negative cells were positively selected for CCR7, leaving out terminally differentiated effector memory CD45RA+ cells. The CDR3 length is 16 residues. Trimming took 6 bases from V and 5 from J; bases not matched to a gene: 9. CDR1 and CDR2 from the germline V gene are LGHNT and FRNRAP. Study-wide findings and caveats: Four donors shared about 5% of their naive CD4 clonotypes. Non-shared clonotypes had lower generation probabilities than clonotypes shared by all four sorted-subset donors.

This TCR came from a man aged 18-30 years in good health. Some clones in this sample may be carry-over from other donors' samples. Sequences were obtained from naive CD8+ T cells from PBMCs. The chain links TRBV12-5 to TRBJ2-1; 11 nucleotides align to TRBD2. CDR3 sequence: CASGNSGTSGNNEQFF. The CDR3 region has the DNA TGTGCTAGTGGGAATAGCGGGACTAGCGGAAACAATGAGCAGTTCTTC.